Reported below is one TCR beta chain. Its matching antigen is unknown. The sample belongs to a study of T cell responses to AZD1222 COVID-19 vaccine. Study information: Second-dose schedules of about 4 or about 12 weeks were combined. Study results and caveats: Vaccination with two AZD1222 doses was followed by a rise in Spike-specific TCR breadth and depth. White British ancestry dominated among donors, who included more females, and clonal diversity was possibly underestimated. Spike regions recognized by vaccine-associated CD4 TCRs spanned the protein, led by 160-218 and 743-854.

Only in-frame clones appear in the TCRdb table, and some are missing; sequencing was by immunoSEQ multiplex PCR. The sample holds roughly 180,000 clones, about 86% seen once. Germline CDR1 is LGHNA and CDR2 is YNFKEQ. CDR3 length: 15 amino acids. V was trimmed by 1 base and J by 8 bases, leaving 15 bases between them. This specimen was peripheral blood, taken on day 0 of AZD1222 vaccination. The origin of this receptor is an adult in good health. The genes are TRBV4-2 and TRBJ2-1; D is ambiguous. The CDR3: CASSQAQEEGDEQFF. The DNA for the CDR3 is TGTGCCAGCAGCCAAGCCCAAGAGGAAGGCGATGAGCAGTTCTTC.